The rows below give T cell receptor beta chains drawn from one sample of a study of identical twins. TCRdb re-derived calls from the 5' RACE reads in MiXCR, one entry per CDR3 protein. The repertoire holds over 200,000 distinct CDR3 sequences, with around a tenth as singletons. The sequenced sample was memory (CD45RO+) T cells sorted from blood. These receptors were collected from a woman aged 18-29 years in good health. Each CDR3 is given with its conserved first and last residue.

v_gene,CDR3aa
TRBV12-3/TRBV12-4,CASSTHRAGQPQHF
TRBV5-4,CASSVDRSSNTEAFF
TRBV7-9,CASSAATSNEQYF
TRBV7-2,CASSFDRERAFF
TRBV14,CASSQEGVGSETQYF
TRBV5-1,CASSLGGSNNSPLHF
TRBV25-1,CASSGGTNSYNEQFF
TRBV5-1,CASSLMGYEQYF
TRBV10-3,CAISESVENEQFF
TRBV7-9,CASSMDSGRTEAFF
TRBV7-9,CASSLAASGSPFF
TRBV20-1,CSAESGTGGISGYTF
TRBV11-2,CASSPAASRVQETQYF
TRBV20-1,CSASLRQGTYGYTF
TRBV3-1,CASSQRGRSGSPLHF
TRBV5-1,CASSGPGLGGEKLFF
TRBV10-3,CAIAGNSNQPQHF
TRBV6-2/TRBV6-3,CASDSGANVLTF
TRBV20-1,CSALRNTEAFF
TRBV29-1,CSVLGGSEQYF
TRBV3-1,CASSRLGSYGYTF
TRBV18,CASSPRQLSGADTQYF
TRBV7-9,CASSLGGAQAFF
TRBV7-3,CASSLSPASYEQYF
TRBV6-1,CASTPDARGTEAFF
TRBV2,CASVGVGETQYF
TRBV12-3/TRBV12-4,CASSLGATGTMFYEQYF
TRBV5-1,CASSLRDRADNSPLHF
TRBV12-3/TRBV12-4,CASSLGQSLGAFF
TRBV6-2/TRBV6-3,CASTMGGATSYEQYF
TRBV29-1,CSVSPSLNTEAFF
TRBV15,CATGDSGTQYF
TRBV9,CASSVEGNNAYEQYF
TRBV5-6,CANSLGRYTGELFF
TRBV24-1,CATSRGDYNEQFF
TRBV10-3,CAIRGQGGGNTEAFF
TRBV20-1,CSARGGAGPQHF
TRBV5-4,CASSSAVLREQYF
TRBV10-3,CAISTSGGFNEQFF